The 23 T cell receptor beta chains below were found in one sample sequenced in a study of PD-L1 blockade in urothelial cancer. The data were produced by immunoSEQ multiplex PCR, yet TCRdb's version contains in-frame clones alone and is incomplete. Counted here are just under 50,000 clones, approximately 79% occurring once; the ten biggest clones make up 3% to 4%. As for time point: pretreatment peripheral blood. The specimen comprised PBMCs, sampled around atezolizumab (anti-PD-L1) treatment. These receptors all come from a man in his 70s with urothelial cancer.

The gene calls are TRBV7-8 and TRBJ2-4, with TRBD1 matching 7 bases. V lost 5 bases, J lost 7 bases, and 11 bases stayed unmatched. This CDR3 region has 15 residues. Germline V gene data show CDR1 as SGHVS and CDR2 as FQNEAQ. The CDR3 coding sequence is TGTGCCAGCAGCCCCTGGGACAGCCTCGGGAACATTCAGTACTTC. This sequence encodes CASSPWDSLGNIQYF.

Only one count was recorded for this clone. The V and J genes are TRBV28 and TRBJ1-4, with D unclear. V dropped 6 bases and J dropped 0 bases, with 11 bases sitting between them. From germline, CDR1 is MDHEN and CDR2 SYDVKM. The CDR3 length is 15 residues. The CDR3 DNA follows: TGTGCCAGCAGCCTTCCGGGTGCAACTAATGAAAAACTGTTTTTT. Translation gives CASSLPGATNEKLFF.

This sequence joins TRBV6-6 and TRBJ1-4; the D is unclear. The germline gives CDR1 MNHNY, CDR2 SVGAGI (reference sequence). The V end lost 2 bases, the J end lost 3 bases, and 7 bases lay between the germline ends. The CDR3 is 14 residues long. The CDR3 here is CASSYPASNEKLFF. In DNA, the CDR3 is TGTGCCAGCAGTTACCCTGCGTCTAATGAAAAACTGTTTTTT.

The V and J genes are TRBV28 and TRBJ1-1, with 7 bases aligning to TRBD1. This CDR3 region has 16 residues. The trim removed 6 bases at V and 0 bases at J, leaving 10 bases unmatched. The germline V gene has CDR1 MDHEN and CDR2 SYDVKM. CDR3 bases: TGTGCCAGCAGACCGACCGGGACAGTCATGAACACTGAAGCTTTCTTT. Translating it yields CASRPTGTVMNTEAFF.

This clone occurred a few times. This CDR3 is CASSNKGGAGESYNEQFF. Written as DNA, the CDR3 is TGTGCCAGCAGCAATAAGGGGGGTGCGGGAGAATCCTACAATGAGCAGTTCTTC. The rearrangement links TRBV21-1 to TRBJ2-1; the listed D gene, TRBD2, was not tested against the DNA. TRBV21-1 is shown as a pseudogene. The CDR3 is made up of 18 amino acids.

This rearrangement joins TRBV7-9 to TRBJ2-1; 10 bases line up with TRBD2. With V trimmed by 4 bases and J by 0 bases, 6 bases remained unmatched. The germline V gene encodes CDR1 SEHNR and CDR2 FQNEAQ (reference sequence). The CDR3 is made up of 17 amino acids. The CDR3 spells CASSSWTSGSSYNEQFF. In DNA, the CDR3 is TGTGCCAGCAGCTCCTGGACTAGCGGCAGCTCCTACAATGAGCAGTTCTTC.

CDR3 sequence reads: CASSLQSPLHF. CDR3 in DNA: TGTGCCAGCAGCTTGCAGTCACCCCTCCACTTT. V gene TRBV7-3 combines with J gene TRBJ1-6; D ambiguous. Germline V gene lookup returns CDR1 SGHTA and CDR2 FQGTGA. This CDR3 spans 11 amino acids. V lost 3 bases, J lost 10 bases, and 4 bases lay in between.

This clone was picked up one time. The chain is built from TRBV11-2 and TRBJ2-1; D perhaps matches TRBD2 (5 bases). Germline V gene lookup returns CDR1 SGHAT and CDR2 FQNNGV. This CDR3 spans 14 amino acids. V shed 3 bases and J shed 7 bases, with 13 bases lying between them. The CDR3, as DNA: TGTGCCAGCAGCTTTAGGCGGGCAAGTAATGAGCAGTTCTTC. This gives the protein CASSFRRASNEQFF. Variable domain in full (rest from reference TRBV11-2 and TRBJ2-1): EAGVAQSPRYKIIEKRQSVAFWCNPISGHATLYWYQQILGQGPKLLIQFQNNGVVDDSQLPKDRFSAERLKGVDSTLKIQPAKLEDSAVYLCASSFRRASNEQFFGPGTRLTVL.

The chain joins TRBV6-6 to TRBJ1-6; no definite D call. This CDR3 is 14 amino acids long. Germline V CDR1 and CDR2: MNHNY, SVGAGI (reference sequence). The V gene lost 11 bases and the J gene lost 6 bases, with 17 bases spanning the gap. CDR3 amino acids: CAVQARESNSPLHF. CDR3 DNA: TGTGCCGTGCAGGCCCGCGAGAGTAATTCACCCCTCCACTTT.

V and J are TRBV28 and TRBJ2-7, with D maybe TRBD2 (6 bases). Trimming took off 5 bases at V and 2 bases at J, with 16 bases between the two ends. The length of the CDR3 is 15 residues. Germline V gene data show CDR1 as MDHEN and CDR2 as SYDVKM. The CDR3 DNA reads as TGTGCCAGCAGTGCCTCAGGGACGGGGGCCTACGAGCAGTACTTC. Translating gives CASSASGTGAYEQYF.

The V and J genes are TRBV7-8 and TRBJ1-1; no definite D call. Trimming cost V 1 base and J 7 bases, with 7 bases left between them. The length of the CDR3 is 12 residues. Germline V lookup: CDR1 SGHVS, CDR2 FQNEAQ. The CDR3 protein is CASSLVTGEAFF. DNA for the CDR3: TGTGCCAGCAGCTTAGTCACCGGTGAAGCTTTCTTT.

This clone was counted a single time. CDR3 sequence reads: CASTESKGYGYTF. CDR3 coding DNA: TGTGCCAGCACGGAATCTAAGGGGTATGGCTACACCTTC. The chain uses TRBV19 and TRBJ1-2; weak D call: TRBD1 (5 bases). The CDR3 loop spans 13 amino acids. V lost 9 bases and J lost 5, with 16 bases in between. Looked up from germline, CDR1 is LNHDA and CDR2 is SQIVND (reference sequence).

This chain links TRBV7-2 with TRBJ1-2; D is undetermined. V shed 4 bases and J shed 3 bases, with 9 bases lying between them. Germline CDR1 is SGHTA and CDR2 is FQGNSA. This CDR3 is built from 13 residues. Here the CDR3 DNA reads TGTGCCAGCAGCTCGCCGGGTCACTATGGCTACACCTTC. Translating gives CASSSPGHYGYTF.

The chain uses TRBV19 and TRBJ2-5; 13 nucleotides align to TRBD2. The CDR3 is 16 residues long. Germline-derived CDR1 and CDR2 are LNHDA and SQIVND (reference sequence). Trimming cost V 5 bases and J 7 bases; bases outside gene matches: 10. The CDR3 sequence: CASSAGLAGAVRTQYF. CDR3 DNA sequence: TGTGCCAGTAGTGCCGGACTAGCGGGAGCTGTCAGGACCCAGTACTTC.

The chain carries TRBV4-3 and TRBJ2-6; TRBD1 aligns across 7 bases. CDR3 length equals 17 residues. The germline CDR1 and CDR2 sequences are LGHNA and YSLEER. V was clipped by 1 base and J by 2 bases; unmatched bases: 5. The DNA of the CDR3 is TGCGCCAGCAGCCAAGCTACAGGGGTCCCTGGGGCCAACGTCCTGACTTTC. Its translation is CASSQATGVPGANVLTF.

The chain combines TRBV6-1 with TRBJ2-7; a possible D gene is TRBD2 (6 bases). V lost 8 bases and J lost 2, with 19 bases in between. This CDR3 region has 15 residues. CDR1 MNHNS and CDR2 SASEGT come from the germline V gene. CDR3 residues: CASCPEASDPYEQYF. Here the CDR3 DNA reads TGTGCCAGCTGCCCCGAGGCTAGCGATCCCTACGAGCAGTACTTC.

This clone was observed a single time. The gene calls are TRBV7-9 and TRBJ2-7; weak D call: TRBD1 (6 bases). V shed 6 bases and J shed 1 base, with 10 bases lying between them. CDR3 size: 13 residues. The germline CDR1 and CDR2 sequences are SEHNR and FQNEAQ (reference sequence). The CDR3 spells CASSRDMSYEQYF. The CDR3 DNA is TGTGCCAGCAGTCGGGACATGTCCTACGAGCAGTACTTC.

The chain couples TRBV27 to TRBJ1-2; 8 positions match TRBD1. V shed 8 bases and J 4 bases; nucleotides not matched to a gene: 9. CDR3 size: 14 residues. The V gene's germline CDR1 is MNHEY and CDR2 SMNVEV (reference sequence). CDR3 sequence: CASWPGQGSYGYTF. CDR3 sequence (DNA): TGTGCCAGCTGGCCCGGACAGGGAAGCTATGGCTACACCTTC.

V usage is TRBV11-2 and J usage is TRBJ2-2; 13 nucleotides line up with TRBD2. The CDR3 runs to 16 residues. CDR1 and CDR2 from the germline V gene are SGHAT and FQNNGV. V was clipped by 1 base and J by 5 bases; unmatched bases: 1. The CDR3 DNA reads as TGTGCCAGCAGCTTAGGACTAGCGGGAGGAACCGGGGAGCTGTTTTTT. Its protein is CASSLGLAGGTGELFF.

The chain carries TRBV6-4 and TRBJ2-6; 8 bases agree with TRBD1. V shed 3 bases and J 0 bases; nucleotides not matched to a gene: 1. There are 16 residues in the CDR3. Germline values: CDR1 MRHNA, CDR2 SNTAGT. The CDR3 sequence is CASSEQGVSGANVLTF. CDR3 bases: TGTGCCAGCAGTGAACAGGGGGTCTCTGGGGCCAACGTCCTGACTTTC.

The chain has TRBV27 and TRBJ1-2, with TRBD1 matching 9 bases. The V and J ends lost 6 bases and 4 bases, in that order; junction bases with no gene match: 6. From germline, CDR1 is MNHEY and CDR2 SMNVEV (reference sequence). This CDR3 is 14 amino acids long. CDR3 coding DNA: TGTGCCAGCAGCCGGGACAGGGTTTCCTATGGCTACACCTTC. As protein: CASSRDRVSYGYTF.

This chain connects TRBV9 to TRBJ1-2; possible D gene TRBD1, 6 bases. Germline-derived CDR1 and CDR2 are SGDLS and YYNGEE. This CDR3 comprises 17 residues. The ends were cut back, 3 bases at V and 7 bases at J, with 25 bases in the middle. Written as DNA, the CDR3 is TGTGCCAGCAGCGCGACTGTCGGACAGCTCGGGATTGGTGGCTACACCTTC. It encodes CASSATVGQLGIGGYTF.

This chain joins TRBV27 and TRBJ2-5; a possible D gene is TRBD1 (6 bases). Trimming removed 5 bases at V and 5 bases at J, with 12 bases between. CDR1 and CDR2 (germline): MNHEY, SMNVEV (reference sequence). This CDR3 spans 13 amino acids. The CDR3 nucleotides read TGTGCCAGCAGTCTACAGGGATTTGAGACCCAGTACTTC. It specifies CASSLQGFETQYF.